These T cell receptor beta chains were read from a single sample in a study of early T cells in non-severe SARS-CoV-2 infection. From the 5' RACE reads, TCRdb called clonotypes with MiXCR, one entry per CDR3 protein. This sample has fewer than 35,000 distinct CDR3 sequences, with approximately 6% found just once. The source material was whole blood. The source of these receptors is an adult who was a healthcare worker with PCR-confirmed SARS-CoV-2 infection or an uninfected control (not recorded which). Both conserved end residues are part of each CDR3. A D gene is named only where the DNA matches it firmly. Clone size is stated in some rows and not others, as once, few, many or a class when expanded.

>TRBJ2-6|.|many|TRBV6-1
CASSDFYSGANVLTF
TGTGCCAGCAGTGATTTCTACTCTGGGGCCAACGTCCTGACTTTC
>TRBJ1-3|.|.|TRBV6-5
CASSTGLSGNTIYF
TGTGCCAGCAGTACAGGTCTCTCCGGAAACACCATATATTTT
>TRBJ1-5|.|many|TRBV11-2
CASSLVADQPQHF
TGTGCCAGCAGCTTAGTCGCGGATCAGCCCCAGCATTTT
>TRBJ1-1|.|many|TRBV24-1
CATSDPRRNTEAFF
TGTGCCACCAGTGACCCACGACGGAACACTGAAGCTTTCTTT
>TRBJ1-2|.|.|TRBV5-1
CASSLDGGYTF
TGCGCCAGCAGCTTGGACGGTGGCTACACCTTC
>TRBJ2-7|TRBD1|few|TRBV6-5
CASSQDRGDYEQYF
TGTGCCAGCAGTCAGGACAGGGGGGACTACGAGCAGTACTTC
>TRBJ2-4|.|.|TRBV4-3
CASSQDLSEREQYF
TGCGCCAGCAGCCAAGACCTCTCGGAGAGGGAGCAGTACTTC
>TRBJ2-2|TRBD1|few|TRBV5-6
CASSLRTGKRANTGELFF
TGTGCCAGCAGCCTACGGACAGGGAAGAGGGCGAACACCGGGGAGCTGTTTTTT
>TRBJ2-6|.|.|TRBV7-2
CASSFTTNSGANVLTF
TGTGCCAGCAGCTTCACGACAAACTCTGGGGCCAACGTCCTGACTTTC
>TRBJ1-2|.|few|TRBV19
CASSTNNGYTF
TGTGCCAGTAGTACAAACAATGGCTACACCTTC
>TRBJ2-2|.|many|TRBV12-3/TRBV12-4
CASSSRRTGELFF
TGTGCCAGCAGCTCTCGCCGCACCGGGGAGCTGTTTTTT
>TRBJ2-7|.|many|TRBV29-1
CSVEGQRSPYEQYF
TGCAGCGTTGAAGGACAGCGCAGCCCCTACGAGCAGTACTTC
>TRBJ2-2|.|.|TRBV5-1
CASRGIHLQGTGELFF
TGCGCCAGCAGGGGGATCCACTTACAGGGCACCGGGGAGCTGTTTTTT
>TRBJ1-6|.|many|TRBV4-1
CASSQDLGSLHF
TGCGCCAGCAGCCAAGATCTTGGATCCCTCCACTTT
>TRBJ1-3|.|many|TRBV19
CASSLNSENTIYF
TGTGCCAGTAGTCTGAACTCTGAAAACACCATATATTTT
>TRBJ2-5|TRBD2|many|TRBV4-1
CASSIATSGGQTQYF
TGCGCCAGCAGCATTGCGACTAGCGGGGGACAGACCCAGTACTTC
>TRBJ1-5|TRBD1|many|TRBV18
CASSPGQFGQPQHF
TGTGCCAGCTCACCGGGACAGTTTGGACAGCCCCAGCATTTT
>TRBJ2-6|.|many|TRBV5-1
CASSVFGQISGANVLTF
TGCGCCAGCAGCGTATTCGGACAGATCTCTGGGGCCAACGTCCTGACTTTC
>TRBJ2-7|TRBD1|many|TRBV27
CASSLTGISSYEQYF
TGTGCCAGCAGCTTGACAGGGATTTCCTCCTACGAGCAGTACTTC
>TRBJ2-7|.|few|TRBV6-5
CASRPSRSESEQYF
TGTGCCAGCAGACCTTCCAGGTCGGAGTCCGAGCAGTACTTC
>TRBJ2-3|TRBD2|.|TRBV2
CASSPRGLPRVSGGGDTQYF
TGTGCCAGCAGTCCACGCGGGCTCCCGAGAGTTTCCGGGGGGGGAGATACGCAGTATTTT
>TRBJ2-2|.|many|TRBV7-9
CASSLGDFGRDGELFF
TGTGCCAGCAGCTTGGGTGATTTCGGAAGGGACGGGGAGCTGTTTTTT
>TRBJ1-3|.|many|TRBV25-1
CASSEIGSGNTIYF
TGTGCCAGCAGTGAAATTGGCTCTGGAAACACCATATATTTT
>TRBJ2-3|.|.|TRBV6-4
CASSDSTAQPDTQYF
TGTGCCAGCAGTGACTCTACAGCTCAGCCAGATACGCAGTATTTT
>TRBJ1-1|.|.|TRBV29-1
CSVGWTQAFF
TGCAGCGTTGGTTGGACACAAGCTTTCTTT
>TRBJ2-5|.|many|TRBV5-6
CASSLTVGFETQYF
TGTGCCAGCAGCCTGACAGTAGGATTTGAGACCCAGTACTTC
>TRBJ2-7|.|.|TRBV12-3/TRBV12-4
CASSHFGTLGEQYF
TGTGCCAGCAGTCACTTTGGGACGCTGGGCGAGCAGTACTTC
>TRBJ1-6|.|many|TRBV12-3/TRBV12-4
CASRGSSYNSPLHF
TGTGCCAGCAGAGGCAGCTCCTATAATTCACCCCTCCACTTT
>TRBJ1-4|.|many|TRBV19
CASRDLATNEKLFF
TGTGCCAGTCGCGATCTTGCAACTAATGAAAAACTGTTTTTT
>TRBJ2-7|.|.|TRBV6-2/TRBV6-3
CASSYGVYEQYF
TGTGCCAGCAGTTACGGGGTTTACGAGCAGTACTTC
>TRBJ1-2|.|many|TRBV12-3/TRBV12-4
CASSLGGWYGYTF
TGTGCCAGCAGTTTAGGGGGTTGGTATGGCTACACCTTC
>TRBJ1-5|TRBD1|many|TRBV12-3/TRBV12-4
CASSGTGRFDQPQHF
TGTGCCAGCAGTGGGACAGGGCGATTTGATCAGCCCCAGCATTTT
>TRBJ1-6|TRBD1|few|TRBV6-1
CASSEDPRGLGSPLHF
TGTGCCAGCAGTGAAGACCCCAGGGGGCTAGGTTCACCCCTCCACTTT
>TRBJ2-3|TRBD2|many|TRBV30
CAWTVAGADTQYF
TGTGCCTGGACGGTAGCGGGGGCCGATACGCAGTATTTT
>TRBJ2-5|.|few|TRBV7-8
CASSSPVDGETQYF
TGTGCCAGCAGCTCTCCGGTCGATGGAGAGACCCAGTACTTC
>TRBJ2-5|TRBD1|many|TRBV29-1
CSERTGIGMETQYF
TGCAGCGAAAGGACAGGGATTGGTATGGAGACCCAGTACTTC
>TRBJ2-2|TRBD1|.|TRBV5-4
CASSTDRGGNTGELFF
TGTGCCAGCAGCACCGACAGGGGGGGCAACACCGGGGAGCTGTTTTTT
>TRBJ2-5|.|many|TRBV7-8
CASSLAGLTGETQYF
TGTGCCAGCAGCTTAGCCGGACTTACGGGGGAGACCCAGTACTTC
>TRBJ2-7|TRBD2|many|TRBV11-2
CASSPGTSGNYEQYF
TGTGCCAGCAGCCCCGGGACTAGCGGGAACTACGAGCAGTACTTC
>TRBJ2-2|.|.|TRBV11-2
CASCEVRTGELFF
TGTGCCAGCTGCGAGGTGCGCACCGGGGAGCTGTTTTTT
>TRBJ1-1|.|.|TRBV5-1
CASRRETVTTEAFF
TGCGCCAGCCGGAGGGAGACAGTAACGACTGAAGCTTTCTTT
>TRBJ2-1|TRBD1|many|TRBV7-9
CASSPGTGDYNEQFF
TGTGCCAGCAGCCCCGGGACAGGAGACTACAATGAGCAGTTCTTC
>TRBJ2-1|.|many|TRBV6-1
CASKPPPGPYNEQFF
TGTGCCAGCAAACCTCCTCCGGGGCCCTACAATGAGCAGTTCTTC
>TRBJ2-7|TRBD1|many|TRBV5-4
CASSPPGQGAKEQYF
TGTGCCAGCAGCCCGCCGGGACAGGGGGCTAAGGAGCAGTACTTC
>TRBJ1-3|.|many|TRBV30
CAWSAMQVGTGNTIYF
TGTGCCTGGAGTGCGATGCAGGTGGGGACTGGAAACACCATATATTTT